The clone carrying this T cell receptor (beta chain) was recorded many times. Three rounds of nested PCR, following a modified ARM-PCR protocol, produced the TCRbeta library. TCRdb used MiXCR to reprocess the multiplex PCR reads, holding one entry per CDR3 protein. The top ten hold more than 10% of the sample, which has under 150,000 distinct CDR3 sequences, 66% seen once. CDR1 is MNHNS and CDR2 is SASEGT in the germline V gene. The length of the CDR3 is 10 residues. V lost 8 bases and J 4 bases, leaving 6 bases between the germline ends. No cell sorting was done before RNA was extracted from the tissue. Chemotherapy-naive patients with new lung cancer underwent thoracic surgery in China, August–November 2014. The data are from a study of tumor and adjacent non-tumor tissue in lung cancer. As for the study in general: The cohort had 12 to 13 adenocarcinoma, a couple of squamous cell and 1 small cell patients.

The sample comprised lung tumor tissue. The clonotype was recovered from a man aged 25 to 40 with non-small cell lung cancer. V is TRBV6-1 and J is TRBJ2-7; unclear D gene. This CDR3 reads CASAFYEQYF. In DNA form, the CDR3 reads TGTGCCAGCGCGTTTTACGAGCAGTACTTC.